Listed here are 20 T cell receptor beta chains from one sample, sequenced in a study of blood T cell repertoires in COVID-19. This table comes from immunoSEQ multiplex PCR, and its TCRdb copy is limited to in-frame clones, with some not included. Among roughly 250,000 clones listed, over 80% were seen once. The sample comprised peripheral blood. These receptors originate from a woman in her forties with acute or convalescent COVID-19.

The chain couples TRBV3-1 (or the pseudogene TRBV3-2) to TRBJ1-5; D is unresolved. The CDR3 covers 15 residues. Germline-derived CDR1 and CDR2 are LGHDT and YNNKEL (reference sequence). V was trimmed by 2 bases and J by 1 base, leaving 9 bases between them. CDR3 DNA: TGTGCCAGCAGCCAACAAGGAGAGAGCAATCAGCCCCAGCATTTT. Translation: CASSQQGESNQPQHF.

The CDR3 loop reads CASSSRGGGLSEQYV. CDR3 bases: TGTGCCAGCAGCTCCCGGGGTGGCGGACTTAGCGAGCAGTACGTC. The chain links TRBV7-6 to TRBJ2-7, with D perhaps matching TRBD2 (5 bases). The CDR3 contains 15 residues. Germline CDR1 reads SGHVS; CDR2 reads FNYEAQ. Trimming cost V 4 bases and J 6 bases, with 19 bases left between them.

V gene TRBV30 combines with J gene TRBJ1-6; TRBD1 might be the D (5 bases). Deletions cut 6 bases from V and 7 bases from J, with 19 bases between. In germline, CDR1 is GTSNPN, CDR2 SVGIG (reference sequence). CDR3 size: 15 residues. The CDR3 loop is CACHWQGLGNSPLHF. The CDR3 DNA sequence: TGTGCCTGTCATTGGCAGGGCTTGGGAAATTCACCCCTCCACTTT.

The chain is built from TRBV14 and TRBJ1-1; D is ambiguous. V dropped 2 bases and J dropped 2 bases, with 6 bases sitting between them. Germline values: CDR1 SGHDN, CDR2 FVKESK. CDR3 size: 13 residues. The DNA of the CDR3 is TGTGCCAGCAGCCAACAGGTTAACACTGAAGCTTTCTTT. This codes for CASSQQVNTEAFF.

V gene TRBV5-8 combines with J gene TRBJ2-1, with 9 positions matching TRBD1. The CDR3 extends over 15 amino acids. Per the germline V gene, CDR1 is SGHTS and CDR2 is YDEGEE. Unmatched junction bases numbered 9, after V lost 6 bases and J lost 5 bases. The CDR3 region is CASNLRDRVNNEQFF. The CDR3 region has the DNA TGTGCCAGCAACCTCCGGGACAGGGTTAACAATGAGCAGTTCTTC.

The V call is TRBV6-6, the J call TRBJ1-2; unclear D gene. Germline CDR1 MNHNY, CDR2 SVGAGI (reference sequence). CDR3 length equals 14 residues. V was shortened by 4 bases and J by 0 bases, with 9 bases between the two germline ends. The CDR3 is CASSLTSTNYGYTF. The CDR3 region has the DNA TGTGCCAGCAGTTTGACATCTACTAACTATGGCTACACCTTC.

The chain employs TRBV24-1 and TRBJ1-6, with a weak D call TRBD1 (6 bases). The V end was cut by 2 bases, the J end by 6 bases, with 16 bases between. The CDR3 runs to 17 residues. The germline V gene encodes CDR1 KGHDR and CDR2 SFDVKD. For the CDR3, the DNA is TGTGCCACCAGTGATTACCGGGGGGGCGAAGTTAATTCACCCCTCCACTTT. The encoded protein is CATSDYRGGEVNSPLHF.

This chain links TRBV2 with TRBJ2-5; D might be TRBD2 (5 bases). The CDR3 spans 14 residues. Deletions cut 2 bases from V and 6 bases from J, with 13 bases between. Germline CDR1 is SNHLY and CDR2 is FYNNEI. Here the CDR3 reads CASSERPGRKTQYF. CDR3 coding DNA: TGTGCCAGCAGTGAACGGCCGGGGAGAAAGACCCAGTACTTC. The entire variable domain, with the rest obtained from reference TRBV2 and TRBJ2-5, is as follows: EPEVTQTPSHQVTQMGQEVILRCVPISNHLYFYWYRQILGQKVEFLVSFYNNEISEKSEIFDDQFSVERPDGSNFTLKIRSTKLEDSAMYFCASSERPGRKTQYFGPGTRLLVL.

The chain employs TRBV30 and TRBJ1-1, with D possibly being TRBD1 (6 bases). Per the germline V gene, CDR1 is GTSNPN and CDR2 is SVGIG (reference sequence). There are 9 residues in the CDR3. The ends were cut back, 8 bases at V and 12 bases at J, with 13 bases in the middle. DNA for the CDR3: TGTGCCGGGGGGGGGCTGACTTTCTTT. The encoded protein is CAGGGLTFF.

This clone has only one observation. The genes are TRBV7-9 and TRBJ2-3, with D possibly being TRBD2 (6 bases). Germline lookup yields CDR1 SEHNR and CDR2 FQNEAQ (reference sequence). The V gene lost 6 bases and the J gene lost 1 base, with 14 bases spanning the gap. The CDR3 has 15 residues. CDR3: CASRLGGVGTDTQYF. The CDR3 bases are TGTGCCAGCAGGTTGGGCGGGGTTGGCACAGATACGCAGTATTTT. Complete variable domain (other parts from reference TRBV7-9 and TRBJ2-3): DTGVSQNPRHKITKRGQNVTFRCDPISEHNRLYWYRQTLGQGPEFLTYFQNEAQLEKSRLLSDRFSAERPKGSFSTLEIQRTEQGDSAMYLCASRLGGVGTDTQYFGPGTRLTVL.

This chain links TRBV10-1 with TRBJ2-2; 7 bases fit TRBD1. The V segment lost 0 bases and the J segment 3 bases; nucleotides outside the gene matches: 1. This CDR3 has 15 residues. In germline, CDR1 is WNHNN, CDR2 SYGVQD (reference sequence). The CDR3 DNA follows: TGCGCCAGCAGTGAGTCACAGGGGTACACCGGGGAGCTGTTTTTT. This encodes CASSESQGYTGELFF.

The CDR3 is CASSQGRGLGNTEAFF. In DNA, the CDR3 is TGTGCCAGCAGCCAAGGGAGGGGGCTGGGGAACACTGAAGCTTTCTTT. V and J are TRBV4-2 and TRBJ1-1; 7 nucleotides line up with TRBD1. The germline V gene has CDR1 LGHNA and CDR2 YNFKEQ. CDR3 length: 16 amino acids. Unmatched junction bases numbered 6, after V lost 1 base and J lost 1 base.

The chain is built from TRBV2 and TRBJ2-3; TRBD2 aligns across 10 bases. Unmatched junction bases numbered 1, after V lost 2 bases and J lost 2 bases. Germline assignment: CDR1 SNHLY and CDR2 FYNNEI. The CDR3 runs to 15 residues. This chain's CDR3 is CASSETSGATDTQYF. The CDR3 DNA reads as TGTGCCAGCAGTGAAACTAGCGGGGCCACAGATACGCAGTATTTT.

This clone was detected a few times. The chain carries TRBV5-4 and TRBJ2-3; possible D gene TRBD2, 6 bases. The germline V and J ends were trimmed by 0 bases and 5 bases, with 7 bases remaining between them. Germline V gene data show CDR1 as SGHNT and CDR2 as YYREEE (reference sequence). The CDR3 is 13 amino acids. As DNA, the CDR3 is TGTGCCAGCAGCTTGGTGGGGGGAGATACGCAGTATTTT. The encoded protein is CASSLVGGDTQYF.

This chain connects TRBV5-6 to TRBJ2-5; TRBD1 is a possible D gene (5 bases). The CDR3 sequence is 14 residues long. Trimming took 0 bases from V and 3 from J, leaving 9 bases between them. Germline CDR1 reads SGHDT; CDR2 reads YYEEEE. CDR3 sequence: CASSLGAGKETQYF. The CDR3 DNA reads TGTGCCAGCAGCTTGGGGGCAGGGAAAGAGACCCAGTACTTC.

The gene calls are TRBV27 and TRBJ1-5, with unresolved D. Germline values: CDR1 MNHEY, CDR2 SMNVEV (reference sequence). The CDR3 length is 14 residues. V gave up 6 bases and J gave up 4 bases, with 13 bases separating them. CDR3 DNA sequence: TGTGCCAGCAGGGACTCGGGTTTAAATCAGCCCCAGCATTTT. This translates into CASRDSGLNQPQHF.

This clone has a single count. The chain has TRBV7-8 and TRBJ2-5, with no clear D. The germline V gene has CDR1 SGHVS and CDR2 FQNEAQ. The CDR3 totals 15 residues. V was trimmed by 1 base and J by 5 bases, leaving 14 bases between them. The CDR3 region is CASSLGGRVGETQYF. In DNA, the CDR3 is TGTGCCAGCAGCTTAGGAGGCCGGGTAGGCGAGACCCAGTACTTC.

V and J are TRBV19 and TRBJ1-2; unclear D gene. CDR1 is LNHDA, CDR2 SQIVND, per germline (reference sequence). The length of the CDR3 is 14 residues. Trimming left V 3 bases short and J 0 bases short, with 8 bases between. CDR3 in DNA: TGTGCCAGTAGTATCCAGCGAGCTAACTATGGCTACACCTTC. It specifies CASSIQRANYGYTF.

The genes are TRBV3-1 (or the pseudogene TRBV3-2) and TRBJ2-3, with 9 bases matching TRBD2. Losses at the gene ends were 2 bases for V and 2 bases for J; bases not matched to a gene: 5. Per the germline V gene, CDR1 is LGHDT and CDR2 is YNNKEL (reference sequence). The CDR3 is 16 amino acids. CDR3 amino acids: CASSQIAGEITDTQYF. DNA of the CDR3: TGTGCCAGCAGCCAAATAGCGGGGGAGATCACAGATACGCAGTATTTT.

The V and J genes are TRBV6-2 or TRBV6-3 and TRBJ1-4; D is unresolved. Germline loops: CDR1 MNHEY, CDR2 SVGEGT. Trimming took off 4 bases at V and 5 bases at J, with 20 bases between the two ends. This CDR3 has 17 amino acids. CDR3 protein: CASSSSGRPVTNEKLFF. The DNA for the CDR3 is TGTGCCAGCAGTTCATCAGGTCGGCCCGTGACAAATGAAAAACTGTTTTTT.